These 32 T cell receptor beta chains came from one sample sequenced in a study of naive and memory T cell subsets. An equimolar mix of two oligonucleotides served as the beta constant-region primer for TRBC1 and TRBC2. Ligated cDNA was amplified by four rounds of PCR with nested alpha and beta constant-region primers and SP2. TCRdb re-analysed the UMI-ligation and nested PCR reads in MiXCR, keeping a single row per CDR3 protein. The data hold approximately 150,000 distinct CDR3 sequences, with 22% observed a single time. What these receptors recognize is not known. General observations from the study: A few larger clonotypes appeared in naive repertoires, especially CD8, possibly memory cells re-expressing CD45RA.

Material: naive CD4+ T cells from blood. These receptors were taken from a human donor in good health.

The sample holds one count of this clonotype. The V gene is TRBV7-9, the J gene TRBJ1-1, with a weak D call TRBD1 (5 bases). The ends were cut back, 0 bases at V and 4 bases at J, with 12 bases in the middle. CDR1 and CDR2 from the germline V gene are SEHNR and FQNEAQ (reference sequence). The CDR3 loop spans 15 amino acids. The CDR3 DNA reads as TGTGCCAGCAGCTTAGCCGTGGGGCGCGGCACTGAAGCTTTCTTT. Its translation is CASSLAVGRGTEAFF.

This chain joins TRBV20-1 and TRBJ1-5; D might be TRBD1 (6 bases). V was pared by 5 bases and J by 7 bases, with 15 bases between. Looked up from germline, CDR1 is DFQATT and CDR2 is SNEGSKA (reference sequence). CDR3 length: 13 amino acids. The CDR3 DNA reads TGCAGTGCTGGAAGGGACACGCACCAGCCCCAGCATTTT. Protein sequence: CSAGRDTHQPQHF.

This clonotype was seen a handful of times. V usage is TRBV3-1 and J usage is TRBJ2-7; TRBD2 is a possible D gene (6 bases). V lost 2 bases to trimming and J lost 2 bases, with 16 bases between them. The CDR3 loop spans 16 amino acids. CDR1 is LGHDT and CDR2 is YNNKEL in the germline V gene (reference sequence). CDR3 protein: CASSQPRGTHTYEQYF. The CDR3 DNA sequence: TGTGCCAGCAGCCAACCTCGGGGGACTCATACCTACGAGCAGTACTTC.

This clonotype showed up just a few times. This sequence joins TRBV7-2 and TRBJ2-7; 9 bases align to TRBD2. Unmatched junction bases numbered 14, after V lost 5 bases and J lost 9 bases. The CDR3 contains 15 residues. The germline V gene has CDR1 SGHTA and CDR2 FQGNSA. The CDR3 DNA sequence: TGTGCCAGCAGCCAAGCGGGAGGCCTTCCTACGAGGCAGTACTTC. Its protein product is CASSQAGGLPTRQYF.

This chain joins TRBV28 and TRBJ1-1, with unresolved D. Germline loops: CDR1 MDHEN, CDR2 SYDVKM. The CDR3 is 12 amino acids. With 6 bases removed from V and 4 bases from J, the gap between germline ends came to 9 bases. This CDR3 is CASSSYSTEAFF. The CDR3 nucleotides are TGTGCCAGCAGCTCCTATAGCACTGAAGCTTTCTTT.

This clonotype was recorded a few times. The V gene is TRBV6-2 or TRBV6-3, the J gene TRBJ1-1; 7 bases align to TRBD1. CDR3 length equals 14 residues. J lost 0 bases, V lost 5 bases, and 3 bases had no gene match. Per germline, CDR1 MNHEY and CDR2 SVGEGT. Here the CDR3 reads CASSEQGMNTEAFF. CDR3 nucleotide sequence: TGTGCCAGCAGTGAACAGGGGATGAACACTGAAGCTTTCTTT.

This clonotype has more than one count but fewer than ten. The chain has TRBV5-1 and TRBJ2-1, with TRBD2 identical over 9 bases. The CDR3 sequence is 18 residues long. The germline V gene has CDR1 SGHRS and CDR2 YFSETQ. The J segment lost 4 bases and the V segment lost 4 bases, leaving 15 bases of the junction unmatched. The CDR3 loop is CASSLGGKGLAWYNEQFF. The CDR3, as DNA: TGCGCCAGCAGCCTCGGGGGGAAGGGACTAGCCTGGTACAATGAGCAGTTCTTC.

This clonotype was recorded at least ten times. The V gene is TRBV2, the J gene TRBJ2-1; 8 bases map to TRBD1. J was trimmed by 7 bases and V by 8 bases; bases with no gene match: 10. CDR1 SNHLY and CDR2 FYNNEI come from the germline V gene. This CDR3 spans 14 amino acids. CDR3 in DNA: TGTGCCAGCTCTACCAGACAGGGGTCTAATGAGCAGTTCTTC. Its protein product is CASSTRQGSNEQFF.

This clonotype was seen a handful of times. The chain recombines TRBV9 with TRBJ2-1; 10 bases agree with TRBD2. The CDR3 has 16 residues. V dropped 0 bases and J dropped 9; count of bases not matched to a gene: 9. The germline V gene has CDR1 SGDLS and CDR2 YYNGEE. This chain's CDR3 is CASSVAGLAGVSEQFF. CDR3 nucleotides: TGTGCCAGCAGCGTAGCTGGGCTAGCGGGAGTAAGTGAGCAGTTCTTC.

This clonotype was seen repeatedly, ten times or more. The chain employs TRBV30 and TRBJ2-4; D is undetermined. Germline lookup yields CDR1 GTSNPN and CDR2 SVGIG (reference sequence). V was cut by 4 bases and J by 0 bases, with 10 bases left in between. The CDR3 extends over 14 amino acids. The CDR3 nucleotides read TGTGCCTGGACCCTTGGGTCAGCCAAAAACATTCAGTACTTC. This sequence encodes CAWTLGSAKNIQYF.

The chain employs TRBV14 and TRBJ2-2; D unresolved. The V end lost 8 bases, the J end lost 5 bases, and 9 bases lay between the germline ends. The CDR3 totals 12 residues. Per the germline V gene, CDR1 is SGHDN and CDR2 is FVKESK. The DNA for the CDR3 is TGTGCCAGCTCGGACGAAACCGGGGAGCTGTTTTTT. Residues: CASSDETGELFF.

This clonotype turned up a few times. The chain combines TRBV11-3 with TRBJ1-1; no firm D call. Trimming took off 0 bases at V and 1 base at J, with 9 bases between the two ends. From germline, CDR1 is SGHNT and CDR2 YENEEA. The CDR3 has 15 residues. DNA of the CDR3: TGTGCCAGCAGCTTAGATCCCGGGAGGAACACTGAAGCTTTCTTT. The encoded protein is CASSLDPGRNTEAFF.

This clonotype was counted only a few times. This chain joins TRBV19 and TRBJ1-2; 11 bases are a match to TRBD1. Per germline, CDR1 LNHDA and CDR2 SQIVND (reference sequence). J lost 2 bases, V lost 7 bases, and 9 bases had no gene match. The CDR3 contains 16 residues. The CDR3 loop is CASTKDRGRVNYGYTF. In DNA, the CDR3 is TGTGCCAGTACCAAGGACAGGGGGCGCGTCAACTATGGCTACACCTTC.

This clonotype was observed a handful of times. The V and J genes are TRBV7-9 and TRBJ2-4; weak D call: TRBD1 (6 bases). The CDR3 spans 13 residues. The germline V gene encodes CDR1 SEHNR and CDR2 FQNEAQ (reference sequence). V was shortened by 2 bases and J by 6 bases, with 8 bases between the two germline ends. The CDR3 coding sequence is TGTGCCAGCAGCTTAACAGGGCTAAACATTCAGTACTTC. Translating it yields CASSLTGLNIQYF.

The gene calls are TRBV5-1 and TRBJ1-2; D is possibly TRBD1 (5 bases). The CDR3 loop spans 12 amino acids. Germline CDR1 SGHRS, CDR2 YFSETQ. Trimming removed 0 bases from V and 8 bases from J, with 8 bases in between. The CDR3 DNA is TGCGCCAGCAGCTTGGTGAGGGGCGGCTACACCTTC. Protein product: CASSLVRGGYTF.

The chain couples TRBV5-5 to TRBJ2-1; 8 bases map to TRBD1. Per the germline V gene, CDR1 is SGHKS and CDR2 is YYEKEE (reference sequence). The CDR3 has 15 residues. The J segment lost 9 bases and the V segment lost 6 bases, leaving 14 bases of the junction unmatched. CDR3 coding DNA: TGTGCCAGCACCCGCAGGCCAGGGGGCGACAGTGAGCAGTTCTTC. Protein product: CASTRRPGGDSEQFF.

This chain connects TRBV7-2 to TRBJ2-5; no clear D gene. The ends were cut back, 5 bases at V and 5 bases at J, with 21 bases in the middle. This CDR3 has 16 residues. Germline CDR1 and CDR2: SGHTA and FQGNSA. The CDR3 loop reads CASSRHYSGGSETQYF. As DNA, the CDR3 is TGTGCCAGCAGCCGCCACTACTCTGGCGGCTCGGAGACCCAGTACTTC.

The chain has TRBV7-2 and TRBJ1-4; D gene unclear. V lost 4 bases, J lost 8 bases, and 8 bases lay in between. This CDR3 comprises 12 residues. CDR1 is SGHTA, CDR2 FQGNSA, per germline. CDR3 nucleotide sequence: TGTGCCAGCAGCTCGTCGCGGGAAAAACTGTTTTTT. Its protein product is CASSSSREKLFF. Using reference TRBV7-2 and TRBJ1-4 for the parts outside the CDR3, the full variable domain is GAGVSQSPSNKVTEKGKDVELRCDPISGHTALYWYRQSLGQGLEFLIYFQGNSAPDKSGLPSDRFSAERTGGSVSTLTIQRTQQEDSAVYLCASSSSREKLFFGSGTQLSVL.

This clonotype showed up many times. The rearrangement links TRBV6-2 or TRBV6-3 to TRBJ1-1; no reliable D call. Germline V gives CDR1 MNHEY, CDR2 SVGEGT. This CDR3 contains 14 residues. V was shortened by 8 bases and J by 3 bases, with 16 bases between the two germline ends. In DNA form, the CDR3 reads TGTGCCAGCCGGGGTCCAAGACGGGACACTGAAGCTTTCTTT. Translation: CASRGPRRDTEAFF.

As DNA, the CDR3 is TGTGCCAGCAGCGTAGCCGGAGCTGAAGCTTTCTTT. Its protein product is CASSVAGAEAFF. The rearrangement uses TRBV9 and TRBJ1-1; D unresolved. Per germline, CDR1 SGDLS and CDR2 YYNGEE. The CDR3 has 12 amino acids. Trimming removed 0 bases from V and 6 bases from J, with 6 bases in between.

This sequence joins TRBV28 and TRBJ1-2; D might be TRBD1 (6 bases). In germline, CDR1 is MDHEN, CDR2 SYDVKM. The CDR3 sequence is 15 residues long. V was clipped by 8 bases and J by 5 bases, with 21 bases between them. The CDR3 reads CASSDRRGGAYGYTF. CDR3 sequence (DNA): TGTGCCAGCTCCGACCGACGCGGGGGCGCTTATGGCTACACCTTC.

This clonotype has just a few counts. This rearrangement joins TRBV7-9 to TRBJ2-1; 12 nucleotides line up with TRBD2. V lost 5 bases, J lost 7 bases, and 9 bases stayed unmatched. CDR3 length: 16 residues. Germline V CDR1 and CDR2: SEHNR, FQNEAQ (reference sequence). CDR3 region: CASSPRLAGVGNEQFF. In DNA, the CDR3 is TGTGCCAGCAGCCCACGACTAGCGGGAGTAGGAAATGAGCAGTTCTTC.

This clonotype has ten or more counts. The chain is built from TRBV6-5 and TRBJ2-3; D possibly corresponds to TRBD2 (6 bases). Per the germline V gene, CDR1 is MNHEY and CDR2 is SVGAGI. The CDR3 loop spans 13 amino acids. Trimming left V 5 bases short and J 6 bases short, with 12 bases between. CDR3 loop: CASSEILADTQYF. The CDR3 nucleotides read TGTGCCAGCAGTGAAATACTAGCTGATACGCAGTATTTT.

CDR3 nucleotides: TGTGCCAGCAGCCGCTCCTCGGGTTTGCGCAATGAGCAGTTCTTC. Translating it yields CASSRSSGLRNEQFF. The chain couples TRBV4-2 to TRBJ2-1; D unresolved. The CDR3 has 15 amino acids. Germline values: CDR1 LGHNA, CDR2 YNFKEQ. Trimming pared 4 bases from V and 6 bases from J, leaving 16 bases between.

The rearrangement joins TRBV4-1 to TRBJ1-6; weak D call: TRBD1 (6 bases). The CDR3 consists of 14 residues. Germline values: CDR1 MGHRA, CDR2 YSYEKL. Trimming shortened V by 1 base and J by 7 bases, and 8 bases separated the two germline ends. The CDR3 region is CASSQARGNSPLHF. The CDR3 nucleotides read TGCGCCAGCAGCCAAGCAAGGGGGAATTCACCCCTCCACTTT.

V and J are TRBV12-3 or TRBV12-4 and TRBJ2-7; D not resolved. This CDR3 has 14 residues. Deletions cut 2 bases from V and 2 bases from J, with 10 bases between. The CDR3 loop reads CASSLSRQTYEQYF. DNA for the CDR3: TGTGCCAGCAGTTTAAGCAGACAAACCTACGAGCAGTACTTC.

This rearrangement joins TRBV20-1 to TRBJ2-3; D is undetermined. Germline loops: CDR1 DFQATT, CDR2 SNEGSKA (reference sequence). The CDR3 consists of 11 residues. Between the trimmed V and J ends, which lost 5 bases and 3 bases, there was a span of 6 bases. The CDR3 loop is CSAVSTDTQYF. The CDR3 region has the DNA TGCAGTGCTGTTAGTACAGATACGCAGTATTTT.

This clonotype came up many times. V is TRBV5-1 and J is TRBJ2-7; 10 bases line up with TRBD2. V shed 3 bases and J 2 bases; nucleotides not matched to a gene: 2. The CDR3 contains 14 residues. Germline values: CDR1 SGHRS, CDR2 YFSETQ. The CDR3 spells CASSSSGRAYEQYF. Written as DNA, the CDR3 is TGCGCCAGCAGCTCCAGCGGGAGGGCCTACGAGCAGTACTTC.

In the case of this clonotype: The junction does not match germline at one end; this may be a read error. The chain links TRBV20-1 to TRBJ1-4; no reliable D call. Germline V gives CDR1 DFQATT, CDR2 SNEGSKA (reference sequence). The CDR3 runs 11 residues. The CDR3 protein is CSASNNGKLFF. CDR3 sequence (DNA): TGCAGTGCTTCCAACAATGGAAAACTGTTTTTT.

CDR3 protein: CASSRSGSSADTQYF. The CDR3 coding sequence is TGTGCCAGCAGTCGGAGCGGGAGTAGCGCAGATACGCAGTATTTT. The chain is built from TRBV28 and TRBJ2-3, with TRBD2 matching 8 bases. Germline V CDR1 and CDR2: MDHEN, SYDVKM. J gave up 4 bases and V 5 bases, and 8 bases lay outside the gene matches. This CDR3 contains 15 residues.

CDR3 coding DNA: TGCAGTGCTCCTCCCTTAAGTGCTAGCACAGATACGCAGTATTTT. Amino acids: CSAPPLSASTDTQYF. The chain links TRBV20-1 to TRBJ2-3; no firm D call. V was trimmed by 5 bases and J by 0 bases, leaving 15 bases between them. The CDR3 spans 15 residues. Germline-derived CDR1 and CDR2 are DFQATT and SNEGSKA (reference sequence).

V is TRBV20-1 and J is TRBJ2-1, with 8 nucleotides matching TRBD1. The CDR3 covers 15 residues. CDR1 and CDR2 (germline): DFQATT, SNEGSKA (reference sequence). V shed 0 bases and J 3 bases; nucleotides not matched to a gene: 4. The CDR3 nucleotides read TGCAGTGCTAGAGATCCGGACAGGGACTACAATGAGCAGTTCTTC. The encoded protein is CSARDPDRDYNEQFF.